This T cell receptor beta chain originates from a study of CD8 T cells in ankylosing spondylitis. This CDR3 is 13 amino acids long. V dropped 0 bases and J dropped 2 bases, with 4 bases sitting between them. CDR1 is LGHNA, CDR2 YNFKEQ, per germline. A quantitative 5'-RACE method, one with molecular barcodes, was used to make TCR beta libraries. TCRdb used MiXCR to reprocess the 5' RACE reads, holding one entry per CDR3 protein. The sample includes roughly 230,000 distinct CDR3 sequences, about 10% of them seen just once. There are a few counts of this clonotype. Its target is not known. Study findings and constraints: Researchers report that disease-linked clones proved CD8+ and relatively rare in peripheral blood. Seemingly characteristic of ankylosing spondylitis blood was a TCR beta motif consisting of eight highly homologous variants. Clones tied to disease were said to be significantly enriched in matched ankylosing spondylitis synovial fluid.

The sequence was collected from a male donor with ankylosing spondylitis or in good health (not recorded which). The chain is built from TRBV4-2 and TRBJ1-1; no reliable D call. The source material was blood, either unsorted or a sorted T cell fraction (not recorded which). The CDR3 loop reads CASSQDSNTEAFF. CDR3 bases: TGTGCCAGCAGCCAAGATTCAAACACTGAAGCTTTCTTT.